This TCR beta chain was captured by sequencing in a study of blood T cells in healthy people across ages. Study conclusions and caveats: Strong correlation existed between TCR beta diversity and naive T cell percentage. Considered underestimates were the diversity estimates obtained from one million T cells. Because sorting was not performed, PBMCs prevented conclusive naive versus antigen-experienced comparison.

For this clonotype: Antigen unknown.

Then a second PCR, running about 6 to 12 cycles, was carried out with a sample-barcoded 5' primer and a J-beta primer mix. The template-switch adaptor was a 5' adaptor with 12 random nucleotides. It tagged each cDNA molecule. TCRdb fed the 5' RACE reads into MiXCR, producing one record per CDR3 protein. The repertoire holds 650,000 to 800,000 distinct CDR3 sequences, roughly 44% seen once, with roughly a fifth in the top ten. The CDR3 covers 12 residues. V lost 5 bases and J 2 bases, leaving 7 bases between the germline ends. In germline, CDR1 is SGHNT, CDR2 YENEEA. This TCR was sampled from a man in his sixties in good health. The sequenced material came from blood. The chain combines TRBV11-3 with TRBJ2-7; D call uncertain. The CDR3 nucleotides are TGTGCCAGCAGCAGGCAGCCCTACGAGCAGTACTTC. Protein: CASSRQPYEQYF.